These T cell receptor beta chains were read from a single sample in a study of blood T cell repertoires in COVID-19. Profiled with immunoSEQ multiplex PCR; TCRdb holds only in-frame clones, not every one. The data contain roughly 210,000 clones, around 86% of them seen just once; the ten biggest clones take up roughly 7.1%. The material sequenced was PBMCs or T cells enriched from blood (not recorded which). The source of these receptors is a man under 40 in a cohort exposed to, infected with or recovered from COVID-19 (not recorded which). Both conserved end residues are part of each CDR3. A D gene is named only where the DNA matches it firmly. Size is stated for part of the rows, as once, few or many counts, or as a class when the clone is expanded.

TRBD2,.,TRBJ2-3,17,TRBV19,TGTGCCAGTAGTATTACGCCTGGCGGGAGGGCTATAGATACGCAGTATTTT,CASSITPGGRAIDTQYF
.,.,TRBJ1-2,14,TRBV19,TGTGCCAGTAGTACGGGGAGGGCCTTTCCGGACTACACCTTC,CASSTGRAFPDYTF
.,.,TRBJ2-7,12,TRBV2,TGTGCCAGCAGTTCCTCGAGGTACGAGCAGTACTTC,CASSSSRYEQYF
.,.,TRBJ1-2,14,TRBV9,TGTGCCAGCGTAGGAAACGTGAAGGGAGCTGGCTACACCTTC,CASVGNVKGAGYTF
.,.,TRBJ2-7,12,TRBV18,TGTGCCAGCTCACCGCGCCTCTACGAGCAGTACTTC,CASSPRLYEQYF
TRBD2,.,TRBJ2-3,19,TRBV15,TGTGCCACCAGCTCCACTAGCGGGAGAAAGACTCACCCAACAGATACGCAGTATTTT,CATSSTSGRKTHPTDTQYF
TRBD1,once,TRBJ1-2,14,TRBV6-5,TGTGCCAGCAGGGGAAGGGGGACAGTTTATGGCTACACCTTC,CASRGRGTVYGYTF
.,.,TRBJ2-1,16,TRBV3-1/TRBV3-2,TGTGCCAGCGCTACACTGAGGAGCGATCGGGACAATGAGCAGTTCTTC,CASATLRSDRDNEQFF
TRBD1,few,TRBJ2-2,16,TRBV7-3,TGTGCCAGCAGCGCGGCCGGGACAGGGTCCCCCGGGGAGCTGTTTTTT,CASSAAGTGSPGELFF
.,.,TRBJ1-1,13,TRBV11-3,TGTGCCAGCAGCCAGGACGGGGGCACTGAAGCTTTCTTT,CASSQDGGTEAFF
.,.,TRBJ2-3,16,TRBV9,TGTGCCAGCAGCGTAGCTGAGGAGGTGCGCACAGATACGCAGTATTTT,CASSVAEEVRTDTQYF
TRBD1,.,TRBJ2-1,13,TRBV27,TGTGCCAGCGCCCGAGGACAGGACAATGAGCAGTTCTTC,CASARGQDNEQFF